Shown below are 32 T cell receptor beta chains from a single sample sequenced in a study of identical twins. TCRdb reprocessed the 5' RACE reads with MiXCR, giving one entry per CDR3 protein. Altogether about 330,000 distinct CDR3 sequences are present, about 12% being singletons, with the ten largest covering about 7%. The sample was also reused in another study, on yellow fever vaccine responses in identical twins.

The source material was CD8+ T cells sorted from blood. The source of these receptors is a woman aged 18 to 35 in good health.

The table lists this clonotype with a few counts. The rearrangement joins TRBV10-1 to TRBJ2-3; D not resolved. The CDR3 is 12 residues long. Germline V gene lookup returns CDR1 WNHNN and CDR2 SYGVQD (reference sequence). V lost 2 bases, J lost 4 bases, and 4 bases lay in between. The CDR3 protein is CASSETADTQYF. Here the CDR3 DNA reads TGCGCCAGCAGTGAGACAGCAGATACGCAGTATTTT.

This clonotype has at least ten counts. The rearrangement links TRBV5-1 to TRBJ2-1; D gene ambiguous. Deletions cut 0 bases from V and 6 bases from J, with 13 bases between. The CDR3 has 15 residues. The germline gives CDR1 SGHRS, CDR2 YFSETQ. CDR3 bases: TGCGCCAGCAGCTTGGTTTTTGGCAGCAGCAATGAGCAGTTCTTC. Amino acids: CASSLVFGSSNEQFF.

This clonotype was detected a few times. The gene calls are TRBV28 and TRBJ2-7, with D perhaps assigned TRBD1 or TRBD2 (5 bases each). Trimming cost V 11 bases and J 5 bases, with 25 bases left between them. CDR3 size: 15 residues. Germline CDR1 MDHEN, CDR2 SYDVKM. The CDR3 DNA reads as TGTGCCTCCGCCGGAGGCCCGCAGCCCAGGGACGAGCAGTACTTC. Protein sequence: CASAGGPQPRDEQYF.

This clonotype was recorded many times. V and J are TRBV12-3 or TRBV12-4 and TRBJ2-5, with D perhaps matching TRBD1 (6 bases). The CDR3 length is 13 residues. V was pared by 5 bases and J by 1 base, with 8 bases between. CDR3 DNA sequence: TGTGCCAGCAGTCTAGGGGGCCAAGAGACCCAGTACTTC. As protein: CASSLGGQETQYF.

The chain is built from TRBV24-1 and TRBJ2-5; D is possibly TRBD2 (6 bases). The CDR3 has 13 amino acids. Trimming stripped 5 bases from V and 5 bases from J, with 11 bases between. CDR1 and CDR2 from the germline V gene are KGHDR and SFDVKD. The CDR3 DNA follows: TGTGCCACCAGTGCTGTGGGAGGCGAGACCCAGTACTTC. This gives the protein CATSAVGGETQYF.

The rearrangement joins TRBV20-1 to TRBJ2-1, with 9 bases matching TRBD2. CDR1 DFQATT and CDR2 SNEGSKA come from the germline V gene (reference sequence). V dropped 0 bases and J dropped 7; count of bases not matched to a gene: 13. The CDR3 totals 17 residues. CDR3 amino acids: CSARDRLAATQRNEQFF. The CDR3 DNA reads TGCAGTGCTAGAGATCGACTAGCGGCAACACAAAGGAATGAGCAGTTCTTC.

V and J are TRBV7-9 and TRBJ2-7, with TRBD1 identical over 8 bases. Germline V gives CDR1 SEHNR, CDR2 FQNEAQ (reference sequence). The length of the CDR3 is 17 residues. V was clipped by 1 base and J by 3 bases; unmatched bases: 11. This CDR3 is CASSLETEDRGYYEQYF. In DNA, the CDR3 is TGTGCCAGCAGCTTAGAAACAGAAGACAGGGGCTACTACGAGCAGTACTTC.

The chain employs TRBV4-1 and TRBJ2-2; no clear D gene. CDR1 is MGHRA, CDR2 YSYEKL, per germline. Trimming took off 1 base at V and 5 bases at J, with 11 bases between the two ends. CDR3 length: 15 residues. This chain's CDR3 is CASSQGGAGTGELFF. CDR3 sequence (DNA): TGCGCCAGCAGCCAAGGTGGAGCCGGGACCGGGGAGCTGTTTTTT.

The chain couples TRBV29-1 to TRBJ1-2; D call uncertain. This CDR3 is 14 amino acids long. Trimming pared 0 bases from V and 8 bases from J, leaving 16 bases between. Germline CDR1 is SQVTM and CDR2 is ANQGSEA. CDR3 protein: CSVEDPGVHHGYTF. The CDR3 DNA follows: TGCAGCGTTGAAGATCCAGGAGTCCACCACGGCTACACCTTC.

This clonotype was found a few times. V is TRBV12-3 or TRBV12-4 and J is TRBJ2-1, with 13 bases matching TRBD2. J lost 5 bases, V lost 5 bases, and 6 bases had no gene match. This CDR3 has 16 residues. The CDR3 DNA reads TGTGCCAGCAGTGGACTAGCGGGAGTTGGGGACAATGAGCAGTTCTTC. Its protein product is CASSGLAGVGDNEQFF.

This clonotype turned up a few times. This sequence joins TRBV20-1 and TRBJ2-5; maybe TRBD2 (5 bases). Germline lookup yields CDR1 DFQATT and CDR2 SNEGSKA (reference sequence). The CDR3 is 15 amino acids. V was cut by 0 bases and J by 1 base, with 12 bases left in between. The CDR3 loop is CSARDRGLSQETQYF. The CDR3 DNA reads as TGCAGTGCTAGAGATCGCGGGCTATCCCAAGAGACCCAGTACTTC.

This clonotype turned up a few times. The CDR3 DNA is TGTGCCAGCAGTTCGGGTCTAGCGGGAGAGAGGCTTTACGAGCAGTACTTC. Amino acids: CASSSGLAGERLYEQYF. V usage is TRBV28 and J usage is TRBJ2-7; 10 bases are a match to TRBD2. Germline assignment: CDR1 MDHEN and CDR2 SYDVKM. The trim removed 4 bases at V and 4 bases at J, leaving 13 bases unmatched. CDR3 length equals 17 residues.

In this sample, this clonotype turned up a few times. The gene calls are TRBV18 and TRBJ2-3; TRBD1 matches 9 bases. The CDR3 is 15 amino acids. Germline-derived CDR1 and CDR2 are KGHSH and LQKENI. V lost 4 bases, J lost 1 base, and 3 bases stayed unmatched. The DNA of the CDR3 is TGTGCCAGCTCACTCCGGGACAGGGGCACAGATACGCAGTATTTT. Amino acid sequence: CASSLRDRGTDTQYF.

This clonotype occurred a few times. This chain joins TRBV7-9 and TRBJ2-7; TRBD1 matches 9 bases. With 5 bases clipped from V and 7 bases from J, the junction kept 9 bases outside the gene matches. The CDR3 sequence is 14 residues long. Germline CDR1 is SEHNR and CDR2 is FQNEAQ (reference sequence). CDR3 in DNA: TGTGCCAGCAGCCCCCGGGACAGGGTGTGGGAGCAGTACGTC. Translated, it gives CASSPRDRVWEQYV.

This clonotype was seen a handful of times. This sequence joins TRBV7-2 and TRBJ2-4, with D unresolved. The V gene lost 5 bases and the J gene lost 0 bases, with 17 bases spanning the gap. Germline V gene data show CDR1 as SGHTA and CDR2 as FQGNSA. The CDR3 contains 17 residues. The CDR3: CASSLPTRALAKNIQYF. DNA of the CDR3: TGTGCCAGCAGCCTCCCGACCCGGGCTCTAGCCAAAAACATTCAGTACTTC.

V is TRBV9 and J is TRBJ2-1; tentatively, D is TRBD2 (6 bases). CDR3 length: 18 amino acids. The V gene lost 0 bases and the J gene lost 7 bases, with 23 bases spanning the gap. Germline CDR1 is SGDLS and CDR2 is YYNGEE. CDR3 residues: CASSVDKGTAGRGNEQFF. The CDR3 nucleotides are TGTGCCAGCAGCGTAGACAAAGGGACGGCGGGACGGGGTAATGAGCAGTTCTTC.

The V and J genes are TRBV20-1 and TRBJ1-1; D uncertain. Trimming stripped 0 bases from V and 1 base from J, with 9 bases between. CDR3 size: 14 residues. Germline CDR1 DFQATT, CDR2 SNEGSKA (reference sequence). CDR3 coding DNA: TGCAGTGCTAGAGATCGGTGGCGGAACACTGAAGCTTTCTTT. Its protein is CSARDRWRNTEAFF.

The chain carries TRBV13 and TRBJ2-7; TRBD2 matches 13 bases. Looked up from germline, CDR1 is PRHDT and CDR2 is FYEKMQ (reference sequence). The V segment lost 5 bases and the J segment 6 bases; nucleotides outside the gene matches: 7. The CDR3 has 15 amino acids. CDR3 nucleotides: TGTGCCAGCAGCACCCGGACTAGCGGGAGAGTCGAGCAGTACTTC. Its translation: CASSTRTSGRVEQYF. The full variable domain, its missing parts supplied by reference TRBV13 and TRBJ2-7, is AAGVIQSPRHLIKEKRETATLKCYPIPRHDTVYWYQQGPGQDPQFLISFYEKMQSDKGSIPDRFSAQQFSDYHSELNMSSLELGDSALYFCASSTRTSGRVEQYFGPGTRLTVT.

The V gene is TRBV11-1, the J gene TRBJ2-6; 7 bases are shared with TRBD2. V trimming: 2 bases; J trimming: 0 bases; junction bases outside the gene matches: 7. CDR1 SGHAT and CDR2 FQDESV come from the germline V gene (reference sequence). The CDR3 loop spans 18 amino acids. The CDR3 loop is CASSLKAGTYSGANVLTF. CDR3 sequence (DNA): TGTGCCAGCAGCTTAAAAGCGGGAACATACTCTGGGGCCAACGTCCTGACTTTC. Full variable domain (outside the CDR3, taken from reference TRBV11-1 and TRBJ2-6): EAEVAQSPRYKITEKSQAVAFWCDPISGHATLYWYRQILGQGPELLVQFQDESVVDDSQLPKDRFSAERLKGVDSTLKIQPAELGDSAMYLCASSLKAGTYSGANVLTFGAGSRLTVL.

This clonotype has only a few counts. The rearrangement joins TRBV12-3 or TRBV12-4 to TRBJ1-3, with TRBD1 as a possible D gene (5 bases). CDR3 size: 16 residues. Trimming left V 5 bases short and J 0 bases short, with 14 bases between. The CDR3 bases are TGTGCCAGCAGTACACCGCAGGGTTCCTCTGGAAACACCATATATTTT. This encodes CASSTPQGSSGNTIYF.

The CDR3 is CASGPGLAGTTDTQYF. In nucleotides, the CDR3 is TGTGCTAGTGGTCCGGGACTAGCGGGGACTACAGATACGCAGTATTTT. This chain joins TRBV12-5 and TRBJ2-3; 13 bases fit TRBD2. The CDR3 extends over 16 amino acids. Per germline, CDR1 LGHNT and CDR2 FRNRAP. Germline trimming cut 5 bases from V and 3 bases from J; bases unmatched to any gene: 5.

The V gene is TRBV12-3 or TRBV12-4, the J gene TRBJ2-3, with D perhaps matching TRBD2 (6 bases). The CDR3 is made up of 16 amino acids. Trimming cost V 5 bases and J 1 base, with 16 bases left between them. In DNA form, the CDR3 reads TGTGCCAGCAGTCACGCCGGAGGGTGGGGCACAGATACGCAGTATTTT. Translated, it gives CASSHAGGWGTDTQYF.

A few counts support this clonotype. This chain joins TRBV20-1 and TRBJ2-2, with no clear D. The CDR3 extends over 19 amino acids. Germline V gene sequence: CDR1 DFQATT, CDR2 SNEGSKA (reference sequence). Trimming shortened V by 0 bases and J by 0 bases, and 20 bases separated the two germline ends. Here the CDR3 DNA reads TGCAGTGCTAGAGACCTTCTTCGGCCGGGCTATTCGAACACCGGGGAGCTGTTTTTT. It codes for CSARDLLRPGYSNTGELFF.

This clonotype was picked up a small number of times. The chain couples TRBV5-6 to TRBJ2-7; tentative D call: TRBD1 (5 bases). The CDR3 has 13 residues. Trimming shortened V by 4 bases and J by 3 bases, and 11 bases separated the two germline ends. The V gene's germline CDR1 is SGHDT and CDR2 YYEEEE. CDR3 in amino acids: CASSLYTGYEQYV. CDR3 DNA: TGTGCCAGCAGCCTTTATACAGGCTACGAGCAGTACGTC.

The rearrangement links TRBV28 to TRBJ1-6, with D unresolved. From germline, CDR1 is MDHEN and CDR2 SYDVKM. Trimming took 3 bases from V and 7 from J, leaving 10 bases between them. The CDR3 length is 14 residues. In DNA, the CDR3 is TGTGCCAGCAGTTTGAGGGAGGTAAATTCACCCCTCCACTTT. It yields the protein CASSLREVNSPLHF.

There are a few counts of this clonotype. This chain uses TRBV6-5 with TRBJ1-1; D perhaps matches TRBD1 (6 bases). This CDR3 has 14 amino acids. The V end lost 2 bases, the J end lost 3 bases, and 10 bases lay between the germline ends. Germline CDR1 MNHEY, CDR2 SVGAGI. The CDR3 loop reads CASSYGGRYTEAFF. The DNA for the CDR3 is TGTGCCAGCAGTTACGGGGGGCGTTACACTGAAGCTTTCTTT.

This rearrangement joins TRBV10-2 to TRBJ1-1; 8 bases map to TRBD1. V gave up 1 base and J gave up 5 bases; unmatched junction bases: 9. The germline gives CDR1 WSHSY, CDR2 SAAADI. The length of the CDR3 is 16 residues. The DNA of the CDR3 is TGCGCCAGCAGTGAGTTCCCAGGGGGCGATTCTACTGAAGCTTTCTTT. Protein: CASSEFPGGDSTEAFF.

V usage is TRBV6-5 and J usage is TRBJ2-2; D is uncertain. The germline V and J ends were trimmed by 4 bases and 1 base, with 10 bases remaining between them. Germline V gene data show CDR1 as MNHEY and CDR2 as SVGAGI. This CDR3 region has 15 residues. In nucleotides, the CDR3 is TGTGCCAGCAGTTGGGTTGGGGTGAACACCGGGGAGCTGTTTTTT. This encodes CASSWVGVNTGELFF.

In its sample, this clonotype was seen a few times. The chain joins TRBV27 to TRBJ2-4; tentatively, D is TRBD1 or TRBD2 (6 bases each). Trimming stripped 2 bases from V and 0 bases from J, with 11 bases between. This CDR3 spans 16 amino acids. Germline V gives CDR1 MNHEY, CDR2 SMNVEV (reference sequence). The CDR3 DNA reads as TGTGCCAGCAGTTTACGTGGGGGGCTAGCCAAAAACATTCAGTACTTC. This gives the protein CASSLRGGLAKNIQYF.

The chain combines TRBV7-8 with TRBJ1-3; D unclear. CDR1 and CDR2 from the germline V gene are SGHVS and FQNEAQ. V lost 5 bases and J 3 bases, leaving 17 bases between the germline ends. The CDR3 extends over 16 amino acids. CDR3 nucleotide sequence: TGTGCCAGCAGCCCCTCCCTCGGGAGTCTTGGAAACACCATATATTTT. It encodes CASSPSLGSLGNTIYF. The variable domain in full, completed from reference TRBV7-8 and TRBJ1-3, reads GAGVSQSPRYKVAKRGQDVALRCDPISGHVSLFWYQQALGQGPEFLTYFQNEAQLDKSGLPSDRFFAERPEGSVSTLKIQRTQQEDSAVYLCASSPSLGSLGNTIYFGEGSWLTVV.

This clonotype has a handful of counts. The J gene is TRBJ2-5, the V gene TRBV11-2, with D tentatively TRBD2 (7 bases). V lost 0 bases and J 4 bases, leaving 15 bases between the germline ends. Germline CDR1 is SGHAT and CDR2 is FQNNGV. CDR3 length: 16 residues. The DNA of the CDR3 is TGTGCCAGCAGCTTAGACGTTGGGGGGGCCGCAGAGACCCAGTACTTC. It encodes CASSLDVGGAAETQYF.

The genes are TRBV28 and TRBJ2-2; the D is unclear. Trimming removed 6 bases at V and 1 base at J, with 15 bases between. This CDR3 is 16 amino acids long. In germline, CDR1 is MDHEN, CDR2 SYDVKM. The CDR3 here is CASRSSSGLNTGELFF. The CDR3 DNA is TGTGCCAGCAGGTCCTCCTCGGGCCTGAACACCGGGGAGCTGTTTTTT.